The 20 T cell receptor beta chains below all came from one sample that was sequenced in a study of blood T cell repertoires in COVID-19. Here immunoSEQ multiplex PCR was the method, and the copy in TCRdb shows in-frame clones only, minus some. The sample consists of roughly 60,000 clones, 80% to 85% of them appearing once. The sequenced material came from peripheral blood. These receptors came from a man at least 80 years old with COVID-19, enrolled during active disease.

The CDR3 DNA is TGTGCCTGGAGTGCCGGGACAGGGGGGACTGAAGCTTTCTTT. Its translation is CAWSAGTGGTEAFF. This chain uses TRBV30 with TRBJ1-1; 11 nucleotides agree with TRBD1. Trimming at V came to 1 base and at J to 5 bases, leaving 3 bases not matched to a gene. Germline CDR1 GTSNPN, CDR2 SVGIG (reference sequence). This CDR3 comprises 14 residues.

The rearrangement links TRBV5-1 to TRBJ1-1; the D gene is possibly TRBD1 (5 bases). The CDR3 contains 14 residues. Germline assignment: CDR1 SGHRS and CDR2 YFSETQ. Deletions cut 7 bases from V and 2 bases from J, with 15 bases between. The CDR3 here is CASGAGGFNTEAFF. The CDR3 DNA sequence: TGCGCCAGCGGCGCCGGGGGGTTCAACACTGAAGCTTTCTTT.

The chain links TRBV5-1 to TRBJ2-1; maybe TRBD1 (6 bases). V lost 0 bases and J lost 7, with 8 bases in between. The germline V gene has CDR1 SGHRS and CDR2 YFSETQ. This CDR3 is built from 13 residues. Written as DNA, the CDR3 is TGCGCCAGCAGCTTGGGGACAGAGAATGAGCAGTTCTTC. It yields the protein CASSLGTENEQFF.

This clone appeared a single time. CDR3 bases: TGTGCCACCAGCGGCGGGCCGCCCTACAATGAGCAGTTCTTC. Residues: CATSGGPPYNEQFF. The chain employs TRBV15 and TRBJ2-1; D is perhaps TRBD2 (5 bases). CDR1 is LNHNV, CDR2 YYDKDF, per germline (reference sequence). This CDR3 spans 14 amino acids. V was cut by 5 bases and J by 2 bases, with 10 bases left in between.

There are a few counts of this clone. The CDR3 bases are TGTGCCAGCAGTCCGAAGGGGATTAGCACAGATACGCAGTATTTT. Its protein product is CASSPKGISTDTQYF. The chain is built from TRBV2 and TRBJ2-3; TRBD1 might be the D (5 bases). V was shortened by 5 bases and J by 0 bases, with 12 bases between the two germline ends. The length of the CDR3 is 15 residues. Looked up from germline, CDR1 is SNHLY and CDR2 is FYNNEI.

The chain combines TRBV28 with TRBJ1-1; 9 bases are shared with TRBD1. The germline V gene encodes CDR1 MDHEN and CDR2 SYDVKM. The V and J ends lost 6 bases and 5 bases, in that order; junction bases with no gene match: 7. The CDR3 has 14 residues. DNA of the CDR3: TGTGCCAGCAGCACCGGACAGGGGATGACTGAAGCTTTCTTT. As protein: CASSTGQGMTEAFF.

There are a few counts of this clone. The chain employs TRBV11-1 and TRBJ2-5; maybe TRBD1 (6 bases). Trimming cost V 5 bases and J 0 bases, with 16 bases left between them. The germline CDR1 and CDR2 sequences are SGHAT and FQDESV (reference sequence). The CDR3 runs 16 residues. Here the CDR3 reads CASSLLPTGNQETQYF. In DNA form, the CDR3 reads TGTGCCAGCAGCCTGCTTCCCACAGGGAACCAAGAGACCCAGTACTTC. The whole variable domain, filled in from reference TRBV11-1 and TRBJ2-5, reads EAEVAQSPRYKITEKSQAVAFWCDPISGHATLYWYRQILGQGPELLVQFQDESVVDDSQLPKDRFSAERLKGVDSTLKIQPAELGDSAMYLCASSLLPTGNQETQYFGPGTRLLVL.

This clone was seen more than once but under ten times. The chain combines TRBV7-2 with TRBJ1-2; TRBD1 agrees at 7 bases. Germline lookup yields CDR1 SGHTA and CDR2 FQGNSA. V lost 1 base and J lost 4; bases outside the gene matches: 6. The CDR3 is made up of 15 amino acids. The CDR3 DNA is TGTGCCAGCAGCTTAGTAGAGGGGGCGGGCTATGGCTACACCTTC. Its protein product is CASSLVEGAGYGYTF.

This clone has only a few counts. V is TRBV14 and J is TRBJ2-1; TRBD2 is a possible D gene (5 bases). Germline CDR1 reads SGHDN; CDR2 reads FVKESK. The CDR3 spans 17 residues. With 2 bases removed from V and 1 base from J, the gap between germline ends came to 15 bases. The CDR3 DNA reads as TGTGCCAGCAGCCAACGTGTAGGACTGAAGTCCTACAATGAGCAGTTCTTC. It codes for CASSQRVGLKSYNEQFF. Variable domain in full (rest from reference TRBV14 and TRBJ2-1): EAGVTQFPSHSVIEKGQTVTLRCDPISGHDNLYWYRRVMGKEIKFLLHFVKESKQDESGMPNNRFLAERTGGTYSTLKVQPAELEDSGVYFCASSQRVGLKSYNEQFFGPGTRLTVL.

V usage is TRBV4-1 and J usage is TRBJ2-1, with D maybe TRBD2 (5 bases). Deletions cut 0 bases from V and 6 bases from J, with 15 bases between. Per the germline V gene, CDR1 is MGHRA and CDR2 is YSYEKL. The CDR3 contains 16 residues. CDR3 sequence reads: CASSQDREGVGNEQFF. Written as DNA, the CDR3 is TGCGCCAGCAGCCAAGACCGGGAAGGAGTGGGCAATGAGCAGTTCTTC.

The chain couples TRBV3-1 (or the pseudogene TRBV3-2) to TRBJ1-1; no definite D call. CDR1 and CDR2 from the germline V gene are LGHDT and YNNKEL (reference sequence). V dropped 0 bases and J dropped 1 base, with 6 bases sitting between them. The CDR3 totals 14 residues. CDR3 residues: CASSQDNGNTEAFF. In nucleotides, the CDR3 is TGTGCCAGCAGCCAAGATAACGGGAACACTGAAGCTTTCTTT.

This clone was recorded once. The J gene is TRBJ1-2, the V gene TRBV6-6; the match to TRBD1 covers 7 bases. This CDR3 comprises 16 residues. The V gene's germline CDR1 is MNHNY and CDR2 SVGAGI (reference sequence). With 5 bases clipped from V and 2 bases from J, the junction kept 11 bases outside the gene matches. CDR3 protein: CASSRDGQARNYGYTF. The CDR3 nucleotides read TGTGCCAGCAGTCGAGACGGACAGGCCCGGAACTATGGCTACACCTTC.

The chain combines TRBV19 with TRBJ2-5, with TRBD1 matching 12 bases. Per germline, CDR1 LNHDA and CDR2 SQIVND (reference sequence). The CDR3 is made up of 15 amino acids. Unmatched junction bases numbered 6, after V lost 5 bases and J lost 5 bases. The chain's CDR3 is CASSLRDRGLETQYF. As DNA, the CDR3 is TGTGCCAGTAGTTTGCGGGACAGGGGGCTGGAGACCCAGTACTTC.

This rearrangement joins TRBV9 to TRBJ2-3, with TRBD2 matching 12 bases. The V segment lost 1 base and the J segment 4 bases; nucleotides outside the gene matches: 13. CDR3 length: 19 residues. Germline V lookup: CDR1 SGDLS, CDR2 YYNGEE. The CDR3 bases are TGTGCCAGCAGCGTAAGGGCTAGCGGGGGGGTAGGGTCCGCAGATACGCAGTATTTT. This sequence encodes CASSVRASGGVGSADTQYF.

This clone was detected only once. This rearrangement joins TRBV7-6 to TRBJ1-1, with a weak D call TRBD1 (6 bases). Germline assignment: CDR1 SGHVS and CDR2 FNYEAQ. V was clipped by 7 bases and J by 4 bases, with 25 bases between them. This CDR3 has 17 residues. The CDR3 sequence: CASTEGGRTQGSTEAFF. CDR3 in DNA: TGTGCCAGCACCGAGGGGGGGCGGACTCAGGGCAGCACTGAAGCTTTCTTT.

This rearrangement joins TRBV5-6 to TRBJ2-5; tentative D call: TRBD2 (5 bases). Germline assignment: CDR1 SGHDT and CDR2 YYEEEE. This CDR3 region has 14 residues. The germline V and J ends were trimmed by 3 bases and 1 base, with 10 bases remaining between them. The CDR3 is CASSWRASQETQYF. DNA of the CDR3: TGTGCCAGCAGCTGGCGGGCAAGCCAAGAGACCCAGTACTTC.

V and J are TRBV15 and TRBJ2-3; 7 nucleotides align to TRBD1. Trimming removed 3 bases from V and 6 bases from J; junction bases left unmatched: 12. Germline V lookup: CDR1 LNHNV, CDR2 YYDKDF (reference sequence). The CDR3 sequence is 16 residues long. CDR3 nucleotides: TGTGCCACCAGCAGGGGGGACAGTCCATATGGGGATACGCAGTATTTT. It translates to CATSRGDSPYGDTQYF. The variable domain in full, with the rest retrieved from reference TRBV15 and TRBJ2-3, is DAMVIQNPRYQVTQFGKPVTLSCSQTLNHNVMYWYQQKSSQAPKLLFHYYDKDFNNEADTPDNFQSRRPNTSFCFLDIRSPGLGDTAMYLCATSRGDSPYGDTQYFGPGTRLTVL.

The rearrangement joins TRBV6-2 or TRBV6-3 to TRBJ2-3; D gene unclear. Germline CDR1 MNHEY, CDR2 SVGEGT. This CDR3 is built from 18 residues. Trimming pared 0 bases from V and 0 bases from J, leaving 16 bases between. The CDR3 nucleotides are TGTGCCAGCAGTTACTCGATACGACTCAACCCAAGCACAGATACGCAGTATTTT. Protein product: CASSYSIRLNPSTDTQYF.

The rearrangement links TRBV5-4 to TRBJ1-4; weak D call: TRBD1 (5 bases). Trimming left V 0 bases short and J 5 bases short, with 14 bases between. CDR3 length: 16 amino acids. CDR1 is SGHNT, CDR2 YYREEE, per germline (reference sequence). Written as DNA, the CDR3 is TGTGCCAGCAGCTTGGGTTGGGGGGAGGAAAATGAAAAACTGTTTTTT. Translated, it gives CASSLGWGEENEKLFF.

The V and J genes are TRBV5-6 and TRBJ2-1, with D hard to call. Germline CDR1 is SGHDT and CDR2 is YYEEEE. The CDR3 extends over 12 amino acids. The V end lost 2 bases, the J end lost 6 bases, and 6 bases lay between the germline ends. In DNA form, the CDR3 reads TGTGCCAGCAGCTTTGCCGGCAATGAGCAGTTCTTC. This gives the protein CASSFAGNEQFF. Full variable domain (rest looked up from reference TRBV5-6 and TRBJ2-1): DAGVTQSPTHLIKTRGQQVTLRCSPKSGHDTVSWYQQALGQGPQFIFQYYEEEERQRGNFPDRFSGHQFPNYSSELNVNALLLGDSALYLCASSFAGNEQFFGPGTRLTVL.